This T cell receptor beta chain was sequenced during a study of Graves' ophthalmopathy and Graves' hyperthyroidism (dated by TCRdb to about 2018). In the study overall: Peripheral blood was collected before any treatment was given, at the time of initial diagnosis. The study used TCR beta repertoire signatures to distinguish Graves' ophthalmopathy from Graves' hyperthyroidism and to predict progression to ophthalmopathy. For independent validation, a separate cohort was made up of around 19 hyperthyroidism patients plus 17 patients who later progressed from hyperthyroidism to ophthalmopathy. After sampling, hyperthyroidism patients received methimazole starting at 30 mg daily, and ophthalmopathy patients received high-dose intravenous methylprednisolone. T-cell repertoires of thyroid tissue and blood were compared in six hyperthyroidism patients. In total, 135 blood samples were TCR-sequenced: fewer than 50 ophthalmopathy, under 80 hyperthyroidism and roughly 17 hyperthyroidism-to-ophthalmopathy patients. To explore V-J signatures distinguishing ophthalmopathy from hyperthyroidism, a discovery set of 100 patients (fewer than 45 ophthalmopathy, 57 stable hyperthyroidism) was enrolled. Findings and caveats that apply to the study as a whole: Sample size was not statistically predetermined, and group allocation was not concealed from the investigators. In validation, the model predicted ophthalmopathy progression with about 70% sensitivity and about 77% specificity; roughly eleven predicted patients were CT-confirmed with GO in a median of approximately six months. In cross-validation, the 13-signature model distinguished ophthalmopathy from stable hyperthyroidism with roughly 90% sensitivity and about 84% specificity, and in the test set the corresponding values were approximately 80% and 68%. Most of the expanded thyroid clonotypes with a frequency above 0.001 were also detected in blood, and it was suggested that the thyroid immune response may be reflected by blood repertoires.

The CDR3 covers 17 residues, taking in both the cysteine and the phenylalanine. CDR3 DNA only is kept here, 51 bases in frame from base 1. CDR1 and CDR2, per the germline V gene, are ENHRY and SYGVKD. For repertoire sequencing, TCR beta CDR3 regions were amplified from RNA transcripts. The first round of RT-PCR was done with HTBI primers and the Qiagen OneStep RT-PCR kit, and was followed by a second round of multiplex PCR, then size selection and purification. The libraries underwent paired-end sequencing with 100 bp reads on an Illumina HiSeq2000. The paper's processing steps were these. Reads were processed with SOAPnuke, discarding reads with adapters, uncalled bases, mean Phred below 15, or no exact constant-primer or identifier match. High-quality paired reads were merged with COPE v1.2.5. Each unique nucleotide sequence was treated as a clonotype, and MiTCR v1.1 was used to align the clonotypes to the IMGT TRB V, D and J references. The analysis was limited to V-J combinations with a frequency above 0.0001, which together covered 99.2% of repertoires. For each V-J combination, a TCR clonal expansion and chaos score was defined as the ratio of F50 clonal expansion to chaos observed in the TCRdist matrix. Features were reduced by Welch's t-statistics and random forest to around 14 V-J combinations, which fed a naive Bayes classifier. The similarity between thyroid and blood repertoires was quantified using the Morisita-Horn index. TCRdb reprocessed the public reads (quality trimming at Q25 with fastp, clone calling with MiXCR) and kept in-frame beta chains. Every entry covers one CDR3 protein and lists the most common genes and DNA from its rows. TCRdb, not the authors, supplied the V and J calls. Present in this sample are 600,000 to 700,000 distinct CDR3 sequences, 35% to 45% of which were seen just once. About 3.3% of the sample comes from the top ten.

Concerning this clonotype: The target of this receptor is not known. A junction boundary mismatches the germline segment, possibly from a read error.

The ophthalmopathy patients had moderately to severely active disease, with a Clinical Activity Score of 3 or higher, a NOSPECS grade of 4 or higher, and a disease duration of less than 3 months. Patients with other autoimmune diseases, uncontrolled infections, pregnancy or lactation were excluded from the study. Diagnosis relied on clinical symptoms, serum thyroxine, TRAb, thyroid ultrasound and orbital computed tomography. Ficoll-Paque density gradient centrifugation was used to isolate PBMCs from approximately 11 ml of fresh peripheral blood. Total RNA was extracted using Trizol reagent, and RNA quality was checked on an Agilent 2100 Bioanalyzer.

Material: peripheral blood. This TCR was sampled from an adult man with Graves' ophthalmopathy. The rearrangement combines TRBV10-3 with TRBJ2-2; no confident D gene assignment can be made. The CDR3 corresponds to CASSDLGGPWGTGELFF. Here is the DNA: TGTGCCAGCAGTGACCTAGGTGGACCCTGGGGCACCGGGGAGCTGTTTTTT.